Listed below are T cell receptor beta chains from one sample, sequenced in a study of blood T cells in healthy people across ages. TCRdb reanalysed the 5' RACE reads using MiXCR and keeps one entry per CDR3 protein. The sample has over 1,500,000 distinct CDR3 sequences, 30% to 40% seen once. Sequencing was carried out using blood. These receptors originate from a human donor in good health. Each CDR3 is given with its conserved first and last residue. Each record gives: V gene, J gene, clone size, D gene, CDR3 protein, CDR3 DNA. A D gene is named only where the DNA matches it firmly. The size entry is marked missing in some rows and otherwise reads once, few, many or a size class.

TRBV5-1,TRBJ2-5,few,TRBD2,CASSLERGEETQYF,TGCGCCAGCAGCTTGGAGCGGGGCGAAGAGACCCAGTACTTC
TRBV20-1,TRBJ2-3,few,.,CSAKPRVDTQYF,TGCAGTGCGAAACCACGGGTAGATACGCAGTATTTT
TRBV2,TRBJ1-2,.,.,CVRELYGYTF,TGTGTGAGGGAGCTCTATGGCTACACCTTC
TRBV7-2,TRBJ1-6,.,TRBD1,CASSSGTGMASPLHF,TGTGCCAGCAGCTCGGGGACAGGGATGGCTTCACCCCTCCACTTT
TRBV11-2,TRBJ2-7,few,.,CASSGQVSSYEQYF,TGTGCCAGCAGCGGGCAGGTGAGCTCCTACGAGCAGTACTTC
TRBV20-1,TRBJ2-7,.,.,CSARALRDIRGEQYF,TGCAGTGCTAGAGCCCTCCGGGACATTAGGGGCGAGCAGTACTTC
TRBV29-1,TRBJ1-4,few,.,CSVPGRENEKLFF,TGCAGCGTACCAGGGAGGGAGAATGAAAAACTGTTTTTT
TRBV7-2,TRBJ2-3,.,.,CASSLARGPSTDTQYF,TGTGCCAGCAGCTTAGCTCGGGGGCCAAGCACAGATACGCAGTATTTT
TRBV18,TRBJ2-3,few,.,CASSPQGLGADTQYF,TGTGCCAGCTCACCACAGGGGTTGGGAGCAGATACGCAGTATTTT
TRBV4-3,TRBJ1-1,.,TRBD1,CASSQGTGIETEAFF,TGCGCCAGCAGCCAGGGGACAGGGATTGAGACTGAAGCTTTCTTT
TRBV28,TRBJ2-7,.,.,CASSFWVNEQYF,TGTGCCAGCAGTTTTTGGGTTAACGAGCAGTACTTC
TRBV12-3/TRBV12-4,TRBJ2-6,few,TRBD1,CASSFFLGGQGSSGANVLTF,TGTGCCAGCAGTTTTTTTTTGGGGGGACAGGGTTCTTCTGGGGCCAACGTCCTGACTTTC
TRBV6-2/TRBV6-3,TRBJ2-3,.,.,CASSCDAQGEVPTLYTQYF,TGTGCCAGCAGTTGCGACGCCCAGGGCGAGGTGCCCACCCTTTATACGCAGTATTTT
TRBV7-8,TRBJ1-5,once,.,CASSLPWTESNQPQHF,TGTGCCAGCAGCTTACCCTGGACAGAAAGCAATCAGCCCCAGCATTTT
TRBV15,TRBJ2-5,once,.,CATSRARQSSGETQYF,TGTGCCACCAGCAGAGCGCGACAGTCCTCGGGAGAGACCCAGTACTTC
TRBV7-2,TRBJ1-1,.,.,CASSLRVFSNTEAFF,TGTGCCAGCAGCTTAAGGGTCTTTTCGAACACTGAAGCTTTCTTT
TRBV29-1,TRBJ1-2,many,.,CSVTTTGNYGYTF,TGCAGCGTTACCACGACAGGAAACTATGGCTACACCTTC
TRBV20-1,TRBJ1-3,.,.,CSAAGRGNTIYF,TGCAGTGCCGCGGGCCGTGGAAACACCATATATTTT
TRBV19,TRBJ2-1,once,TRBD1,CASSPRRTGTGSNEQFF,TGTGCCAGTAGTCCCAGGAGAACCGGGACAGGGTCGAATGAGCAGTTCTTC
TRBV6-6,TRBJ1-2,few,.,CASSFSPGGYTF,TGTGCCAGCAGTTTCTCCCCGGGAGGCTACACCTTC
TRBV4-3,TRBJ2-1,many,.,CASSQVAGDEQFF,TGCGCCAGCAGCCAAGTCGCCGGGGATGAGCAGTTCTTC
TRBV28,TRBJ1-2,.,.,CASSPTRPSGYTF,TGTGCCAGCAGTCCGACTAGGCCCTCTGGCTACACCTTC
TRBV6-5,TRBJ1-2,few,TRBD1,CASRDREGYGYTF,TGTGCCAGCAGGGACAGGGAGGGCTATGGCTACACCTTT
TRBV3-1,TRBJ2-5,.,.,CASSQDLGEIETQYF,TGTGCCAGCAGCCAAGACCTGGGGGAGATAGAGACTCAGTACTTC
TRBV7-9,TRBJ2-7,.,.,CASSTSDRWGQYF,TGTGCCAGCAGTACCTCGGATCGGTGGGGGCAGTACTTC
TRBV4-3,TRBJ2-7,.,.,CASSPSIGYEQYF,TGCGCCAGCAGCCCCTCGATAGGTTACGAGCAGTACTTC
TRBV7-9,TRBJ2-7,few,.,CAIAKDPGWGEQYF,TGTGCCATCGCTAAGGACCCTGGGTGGGGCGAGCAGTACTTC
TRBV20-1,TRBJ2-7,few,.,CSARRGPYEQYF,TGCAGTGCTAGAAGAGGCCCCTACGAGCAGTACTTC
TRBV29-1,TRBJ1-1,.,TRBD1,CSGTGGESTEAFF,TGCAGCGGCACAGGGGGGGAGAGCACTGAAGCTTTCTTT
TRBV20-1,TRBJ2-3,few,.,CSARVGTAGDTQYF,TGCAGTGCTAGAGTTGGGACGGCTGGGGATACGCAGTATTTT
TRBV7-8,TRBJ2-4,.,.,CASSLEVEENIQYF,TGTGCCAGCAGCTTAGAGGTCGAAGAAAACATTCAGTACTTC
TRBV4-2,TRBJ2-5,many,.,CASSQDVGDSTYQETQYF,TGTGCCAGCAGCCAAGATGTCGGGGACTCTACGTACCAAGAGACCCAGTACTTC
TRBV29-1,TRBJ2-3,.,.,CSVEGLGDTQYF,TGCAGCGTTGAAGGTTTGGGAGATACGCAGTATTTT
TRBV12-3/TRBV12-4,TRBJ2-6,few,.,CASSLLLRGANVLTF,TGTGCCAGCAGCCTTCTCCTTAGGGGGGCCAACGTCCTGACTTTC
TRBV11-3,TRBJ2-5,few,.,CASSFGGQLRTQYF,TGTGCCAGCAGCTTCGGTGGTCAGTTACGGACCCAGTACTTC
TRBV7-3,TRBJ2-4,few,.,CASSLKGPPSQNIQYF,TGTGCCAGCAGCTTAAAGGGACCTCCGTCCCAAAACATTCAGTACTTC
TRBV5-1,TRBJ2-7,few,TRBD1,CASSSAPTDRDEQYF,TGCGCCAGCAGCAGCGCACCAACCGACAGGGACGAGCAGTACTTC
TRBV6-1,TRBJ2-7,.,TRBD1,CASSVLRQGPYEQYF,TGTGCCAGCAGTGTCCTGAGACAGGGTCCCTACGAGCAGTACTTC
TRBV6-5,TRBJ2-2,.,TRBD1,CASSRDSRYTGELFF,TGTGCCAGCAGCAGGGACAGTCGGTACACCGGGGAGCTGTTTTTT
TRBV7-2,TRBJ2-1,.,TRBD1,CASTLERGLIGNEQFF,TGTGCCAGCACCCTTGAGAGGGGGCTAATAGGGAATGAGCAGTTCTTC
TRBV6-2/TRBV6-3,TRBJ2-7,few,.,CASSYRGRTPEQYF,TGTGCCAGCAGTTACCGAGGGCGGACTCCCGAGCAGTACTTC
TRBV6-5,TRBJ1-2,.,.,CASSYSNTYGYTF,TGTGCCAGCAGTTACTCTAACACATATGGCTACACCTTC
TRBV27,TRBJ2-7,once,.,CASSMGHAYEQYF,TGTGCCAGCAGTATGGGACATGCCTACGAGCAGTACTTC
TRBV30,TRBJ2-3,once,TRBD2,CACKSGEAHGSAQYF,TGTGCCTGCAAGAGCGGGGAAGCGCATGGGTCGGCGCAGTATTTT
TRBV11-3,TRBJ2-5,.,.,CASSPLFGGPQETQYF,TGTGCCAGCAGCCCCCTATTCGGGGGGCCACAAGAGACCCAGTACTTC
TRBV28,TRBJ2-7,few,.,CASSGGVKYF,TGTGCCAGCAGTGGAGGGGTCAAGTACTTC
TRBV4-3,TRBJ2-7,.,.,CASSQQLDSSYEQYF,TGCGCCAGCAGCCAGCAATTGGACAGCTCCTACGAGCAGTACTTC
TRBV4-2,TRBJ2-5,.,TRBD1,CASSQEGQRTIQETQYF,TGTGCCAGCAGCCAAGAGGGACAGAGAACCATCCAAGAGACCCAGTACTTC
TRBV5-1,TRBJ2-2,.,TRBD1,CASHRDREAGELFF,TGCGCCAGCCACCGGGACAGGGAAGCCGGGGAGCTGTTTTTT
TRBV16,TRBJ2-3,.,.,CASSQFSPGPDTQYF,TGTGCCAGCAGCCAATTTTCCCCAGGTCCAGATACGCAGTATTTT
TRBV7-3,TRBJ2-1,many,.,CASSLMGGEQFF,TGCGCCAGCAGCCTCATGGGTGGTGAGCAGTTCTTC
TRBV4-3,TRBJ1-2,few,.,CASSQDYRAGYTF,TGCGCCAGCAGCCAAGACTACAGGGCGGGCTACACCTTC
TRBV7-2,TRBJ1-2,.,TRBD1,CASSLRGQGAPYGYTF,TGTGCCAGCAGCTTACGGGGACAGGGAGCACCCTATGGCTACACCTTC
TRBV24-1,TRBJ2-1,.,TRBD2,CATSDTGRVSWNEQFF,TGTGCCACCAGTGACACTGGGAGGGTATCGTGGAATGAGCAGTTCTTC